Following are 5 T cell receptor beta chains from one sample sequenced in a study of cytomegalovirus exposure and HLA in healthy donors. The PCR contained 60 Vbeta and 13 Jbeta primers. Clones were sequenced by immunoSEQ multiplex PCR, and TCRdb holds only the in-frame ones, with some missing. The profile shows 130,000 or so clones, roughly 79% of them singletons. Sequencing input: PBMCs. These receptors came from a woman in her thirties or forties in good health and CMV-seronegative.

A few counts support this clone. The rearrangement uses TRBV9 and TRBJ2-5; D may be TRBD1 (6 bases). The CDR3 is 13 amino acids. V was pared by 3 bases and J by 5 bases, with 11 bases between. Germline CDR1 and CDR2: SGDLS and YYNGEE. The CDR3 DNA sequence: TGTGCCAGCAGCGGGACAGTCTTCGAGACCCAGTACTTC. Translation gives CASSGTVFETQYF.

The genes are TRBV5-1 and TRBJ1-2; 10 bases are a match to TRBD1. Germline assignment: CDR1 SGHRS and CDR2 YFSETQ. Germline trimming cut 4 bases from V and 8 bases from J; bases unmatched to any gene: 11. The CDR3 runs 15 residues. Written as DNA, the CDR3 is TGCGCCAGCAGCCCCCACTCCGGGACAGGGGACGGCTACACCTTC. Translating gives CASSPHSGTGDGYTF. The full variable domain, completed using reference TRBV5-1 and TRBJ1-2, is KAGVTQTPRYLIKTRGQQVTLSCSPISGHRSVSWYQQTPGQGLQFLFEYFSETQRNKGNFPGRFSGRQFSNSRSEMNVSTLELGDSALYLCASSPHSGTGDGYTFGSGTRLTVV.

The CDR3 here is CASRNFEGNTIYF. For the CDR3, the DNA is TGTGCCAGCAGGAATTTCGAGGGTAACACCATATATTTT. This rearrangement joins TRBV6-1 to TRBJ1-3; D is ambiguous. V lost 6 bases to trimming and J lost 7 bases, with 13 bases between them. The CDR3 length is 13 residues. Germline V CDR1 and CDR2: MNHNS, SASEGT.

This chain connects TRBV5-1 to TRBJ2-7, with D possibly TRBD2 on 5 matching bases. Trimming cost V 3 bases and J 0 bases, with 10 bases left between them. Germline CDR1 SGHRS, CDR2 YFSETQ. The length of the CDR3 is 14 residues. As DNA, the CDR3 is TGCGCCAGCAGCTCAAACGGACTCTCCTACGAGCAGTACTTC. Amino acids: CASSSNGLSYEQYF. Based on the CDR3 plus reference TRBV5-1 and TRBJ2-7, the full variable domain is KAGVTQTPRYLIKTRGQQVTLSCSPISGHRSVSWYQQTPGQGLQFLFEYFSETQRNKGNFPGRFSGRQFSNSRSEMNVSTLELGDSALYLCASSSNGLSYEQYFGPGTRLTVT.

In the case of this clone: Germline is not matched at one junction end, which may reflect a read error. The rearrangement joins TRBV29-1 to TRBJ1-1, with 12 nucleotides matching TRBD1. This CDR3 spans 14 amino acids. Germline CDR1 is SQVTM and CDR2 is ANQGSEA. The CDR3 bases are TGCAGCGTTGGAGAGGGTCCGGGACAGGGGGCGTACTCATTT. Translating it yields CSVGEGPGQGAYSF. Drawing the rest from reference TRBV29-1 and TRBJ1-1, the complete variable domain is SAVISQKPSRDICQRGTSLTIQCQVDSQVTMMFWYRQQPGQSLTLIATANQGSEATYESGFVIDKFPISRPNLTFSTLTVSNMSPEDSSIYLCSVGEGPGQGAYSFGQGTRLTVV.